This entry describes one TCR beta chain. Its antigen is unknown. This may come from a read error, since a much larger clone is one base off. The sample belongs to a study of regulatory T cells in long-lasting Graves disease. Study-wide results and caveats: Persistent Graves' patients had lower TCR diversity than newly diagnosed ones.

Time point noted: persistent/refractory GD, antithyroid drugs over 5 years with positive TRAb. PBMCs were the source of the RNA used for TCR sequencing. Assembly of TCR beta libraries relied on iRepertoire HTBI primers together with Arm-PCR of CDR3 regions. One entry per CDR3 protein, called by TCRdb with MiXCR from the multiplex PCR reads. Of roughly 470,000 distinct CDR3 sequences in the sample, less than 25% were seen once. The CDR3 covers 16 residues. Germline V CDR1 and CDR2: MNHEY, SVGAGI. V was pared by 0 bases and J by 7 bases, with 19 bases between. Material: peripheral blood mononuclear cells (PBMCs), obtained when the disease was refractory, from a patient treated with antithyroid drugs. The rearrangement joins TRBV6-5 to TRBJ2-7, with TRBD1 as a possible D gene (6 bases). The sequence was obtained from a female donor with Graves disease. CDR3 sequence (DNA): TGTGCCAGCAGTTACTCCGGACAGAAATTGATCTGGGAGCAGTACTTC. Its translation is CASSYSGQKLIWEQYF.